A single sample gave rise to the 10 T cell receptor beta chains below, sequenced in a study of T-cell reconstitution after alpha-beta-depleted transplantation in children. Using unique molecular identifiers, the investigators prepared the TCRbeta library. TCRdb ran MiXCR on the PCR reads and lists one entry per CDR3 protein. The data hold some 460,000 distinct CDR3 sequences, with around 15% observed a single time. The material sequenced was PBMCs, mostly from graft donor cells, taken 360 days after TCRalphabeta/CD19-depleted stem cell transplant. These receptors were taken from a boy younger than two who had a stem cell transplant for Wiskott-Aldrich syndrome, so the T cells may come from the graft donor.

J is TRBJ2-2 and V is TRBV24-1; D is perhaps TRBD1 (6 bases). Germline CDR1 KGHDR, CDR2 SFDVKD. V was trimmed by 5 bases and J by 7 bases, leaving 31 bases between them. This CDR3 region has 20 residues. CDR3 region: CATSASAYRVSMEYGGELFF. In DNA, the CDR3 is TGTGCCACCAGTGCCTCTGCGTACAGGGTTTCCATGGAATACGGCGGGGAGCTGTTTTTT.

This clonotype was counted a few times. The chain uses TRBV4-2 and TRBJ2-7, with D possibly TRBD2 on 5 matching bases. CDR1 and CDR2 (germline): LGHNA, YNFKEQ. V shed 1 base and J shed 0 bases, with 19 bases lying between them. The CDR3 runs to 18 residues. The CDR3 coding sequence is TGTGCCAGCAGCCAAGTTGGGCCGAAACTAGGGAGCTCCTACGAGCAGTACTTC. Amino acid sequence: CASSQVGPKLGSSYEQYF.

The chain combines TRBV3-1 with TRBJ2-7; tentative D call: TRBD2 (5 bases). Germline V gene lookup returns CDR1 LGHDT and CDR2 YNNKEL (reference sequence). The germline V and J ends were trimmed by 3 bases and 1 base, with 10 bases remaining between them. The CDR3 covers 14 residues. This chain's CDR3 is CASSHPGVSYEQYF. The DNA for the CDR3 is TGTGCCAGCAGCCATCCCGGGGTTTCCTACGAGCAGTACTTC.

This clonotype has just a few counts. The chain is built from TRBV7-9 and TRBJ2-1, with 8 bases fitting TRBD2. The germline V gene has CDR1 SEHNR and CDR2 FQNEAQ (reference sequence). J was trimmed by 10 bases and V by 5 bases; bases with no gene match: 16. CDR3 length: 16 amino acids. CDR3 DNA: TGTGCCAGCAGCCGAAAACCAGCGGGGGCGACCTTCGAGCAGTTCTTC. It encodes CASSRKPAGATFEQFF.

This clonotype appeared a few times. The CDR3 DNA sequence: TGCGCCAGCAGCCAAGGTTGGCAGGGTAGAGTTTCGCTCATCGATACGCAGTATTTT. Its protein product is CASSQGWQGRVSLIDTQYF. The chain is built from TRBV4-3 and TRBJ2-3, with a tentative D call TRBD1 (5 bases). The CDR3 covers 19 residues. CDR1 is LGHNA, CDR2 YSLEER, per germline. With 1 base removed from V and 6 bases from J, the gap between germline ends came to 26 bases.

Only one count was recorded for this clonotype. V gene TRBV20-1 combines with J gene TRBJ1-3, with TRBD1 identical over 7 bases. This CDR3 is 15 amino acids long. CDR1 and CDR2 (germline): DFQATT, SNEGSKA (reference sequence). The ends lost 1 base at V and 4 bases at J; junction bases unmatched: 7. The CDR3 region has the DNA TGCAGTGCTAGAGTTCTAAGGGGGCAGGGAAACACCATATATTTT. Translating it yields CSARVLRGQGNTIYF.

The V call is TRBV27, the J call TRBJ2-2, with 8 positions matching TRBD2. Germline V CDR1 and CDR2: MNHEY, SMNVEV (reference sequence). The CDR3 extends over 17 amino acids. V dropped 3 bases and J dropped 5; count of bases not matched to a gene: 11. In DNA form, the CDR3 reads TGTGCCAGCAGTTTTGTGACGGGAGGGCCTGTTACCGGGGAGCTGTTTTTT. Amino acid sequence: CASSFVTGGPVTGELFF.

This clonotype has a handful of counts. This chain uses TRBV20-1 with TRBJ1-1, with D unresolved. The V gene's germline CDR1 is DFQATT and CDR2 SNEGSKA (reference sequence). Trimming pared 6 bases from V and 1 base from J, leaving 9 bases between. The CDR3 extends over 12 amino acids. For the CDR3, the DNA is TGCAGTGCCATGAGGTGGAACACTGAAGCTTTCTTT. It encodes CSAMRWNTEAFF.

The V call is TRBV27, the J call TRBJ2-5; D is unclear. The V end was cut by 3 bases, the J end by 2 bases, with 7 bases between. Germline CDR1 reads MNHEY; CDR2 reads SMNVEV (reference sequence). This CDR3 is 13 amino acids long. The CDR3 here is CASSFDEQETQYF. The CDR3 nucleotides are TGTGCCAGCAGTTTCGACGAACAAGAGACCCAGTACTTC.

This clonotype was recorded a few times. The rearrangement links TRBV5-5 to TRBJ2-1; either TRBD1 or TRBD2 may supply D (5 bases each). The germline V and J ends were trimmed by 3 bases and 10 bases, with 14 bases remaining between them. CDR3 length: 13 amino acids. Germline V gene lookup returns CDR1 SGHKS and CDR2 YYEKEE (reference sequence). This chain's CDR3 is CASSSGRDGEQFF. As DNA, the CDR3 is TGTGCCAGCAGCTCAGGACGGGACGGGGAGCAGTTCTTC.